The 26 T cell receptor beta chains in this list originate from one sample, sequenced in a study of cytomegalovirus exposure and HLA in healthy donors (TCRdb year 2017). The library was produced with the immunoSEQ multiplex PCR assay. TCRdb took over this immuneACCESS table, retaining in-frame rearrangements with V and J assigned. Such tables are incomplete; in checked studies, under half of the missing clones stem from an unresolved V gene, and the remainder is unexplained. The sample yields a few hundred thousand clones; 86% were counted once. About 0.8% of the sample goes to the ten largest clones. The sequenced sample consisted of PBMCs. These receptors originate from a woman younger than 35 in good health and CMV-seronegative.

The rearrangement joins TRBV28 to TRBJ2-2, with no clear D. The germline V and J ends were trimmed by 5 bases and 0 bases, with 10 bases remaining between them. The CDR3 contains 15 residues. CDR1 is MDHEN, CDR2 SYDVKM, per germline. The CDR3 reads CASSPQVANTGELFF. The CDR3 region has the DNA TGTGCCAGCAGTCCCCAGGTAGCGAACACCGGGGAGCTGTTTTTT.

The chain's CDR3 is CASSSGQPNTEAFF. Here the CDR3 DNA reads TGCGCCAGCAGCTCGGGACAGCCAAACACTGAAGCTTTCTTT. The chain is built from TRBV5-1 and TRBJ1-1; TRBD1 matches 7 bases. Germline V gene sequence: CDR1 SGHRS, CDR2 YFSETQ. The ends lost 3 bases at V and 2 bases at J; junction bases unmatched: 4. The length of the CDR3 is 14 residues.

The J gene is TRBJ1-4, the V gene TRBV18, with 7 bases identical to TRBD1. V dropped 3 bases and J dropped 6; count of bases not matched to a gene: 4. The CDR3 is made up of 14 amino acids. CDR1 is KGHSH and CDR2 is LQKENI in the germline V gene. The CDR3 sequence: CASSPQTGHEKLFF. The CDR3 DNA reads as TGTGCCAGCTCACCCCAGACAGGGCATGAAAAACTGTTTTTT. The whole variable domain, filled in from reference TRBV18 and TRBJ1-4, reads NAGVMQNPRHLVRRRGQEARLRCSPMKGHSHVYWYRQLPEEGLKFMVYLQKENIIDESGMPKERFSAEFPKEGPSILRIQQVVRGDSAAYFCASSPQTGHEKLFFGSGTQLSVL.

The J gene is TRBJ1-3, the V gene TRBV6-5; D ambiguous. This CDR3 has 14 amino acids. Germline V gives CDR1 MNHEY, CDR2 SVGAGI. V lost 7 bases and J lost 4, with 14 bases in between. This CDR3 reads CASKYTRSGNTIYF. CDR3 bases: TGTGCCAGCAAATATACCCGGTCCGGAAACACCATATATTTT.

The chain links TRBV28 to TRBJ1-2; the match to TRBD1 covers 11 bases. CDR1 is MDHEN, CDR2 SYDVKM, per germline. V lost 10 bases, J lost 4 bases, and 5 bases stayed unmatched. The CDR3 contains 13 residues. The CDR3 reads CATWDRGGYGYTF. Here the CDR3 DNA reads TGTGCCACCTGGGACAGGGGGGGCTATGGCTACACCTTC.

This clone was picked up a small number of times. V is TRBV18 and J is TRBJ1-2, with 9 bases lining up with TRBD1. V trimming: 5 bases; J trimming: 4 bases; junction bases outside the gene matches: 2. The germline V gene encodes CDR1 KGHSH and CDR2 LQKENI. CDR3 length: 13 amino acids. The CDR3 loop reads CASSEGQGYGYTF. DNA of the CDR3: TGTGCCAGCTCAGAGGGACAGGGCTATGGCTACACCTTC.

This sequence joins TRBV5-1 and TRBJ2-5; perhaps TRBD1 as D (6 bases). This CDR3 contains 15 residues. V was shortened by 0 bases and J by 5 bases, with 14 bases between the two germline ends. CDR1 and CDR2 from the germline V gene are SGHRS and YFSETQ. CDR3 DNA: TGCGCCAGCAGCTTGGATCCAGGGGATGCGGAGACCCAGTACTTC. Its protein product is CASSLDPGDAETQYF.

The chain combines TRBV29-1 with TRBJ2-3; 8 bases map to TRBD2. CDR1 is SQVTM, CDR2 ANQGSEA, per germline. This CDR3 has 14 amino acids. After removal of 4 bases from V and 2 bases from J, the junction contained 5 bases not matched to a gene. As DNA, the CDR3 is TGCAGCGTTGCGGCGGGGGGTGCCACAGATACGCAGTATTTT. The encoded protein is CSVAAGGATDTQYF.

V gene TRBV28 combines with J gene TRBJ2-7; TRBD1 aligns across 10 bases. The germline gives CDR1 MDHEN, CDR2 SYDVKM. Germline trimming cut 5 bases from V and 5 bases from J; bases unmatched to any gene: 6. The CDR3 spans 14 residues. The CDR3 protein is CASSPDRGLHEQYF. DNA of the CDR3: TGTGCCAGCAGTCCCGACAGGGGGCTCCACGAGCAGTACTTC.

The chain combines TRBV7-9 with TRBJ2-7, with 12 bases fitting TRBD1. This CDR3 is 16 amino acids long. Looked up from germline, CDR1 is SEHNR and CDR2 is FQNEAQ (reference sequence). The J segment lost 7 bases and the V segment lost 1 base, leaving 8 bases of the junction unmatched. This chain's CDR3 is CASSLVGGQGAEEQYF. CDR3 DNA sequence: TGTGCCAGCAGCTTAGTCGGGGGACAGGGGGCGGAAGAGCAGTACTTC.

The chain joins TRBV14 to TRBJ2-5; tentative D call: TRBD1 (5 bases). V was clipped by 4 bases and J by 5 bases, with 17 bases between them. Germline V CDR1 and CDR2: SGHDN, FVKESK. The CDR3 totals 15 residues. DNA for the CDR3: TGTGCCAGCAGCCCCCCTGGAACAGGTGGGGAGACCCAGTACTTC. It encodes CASSPPGTGGETQYF.

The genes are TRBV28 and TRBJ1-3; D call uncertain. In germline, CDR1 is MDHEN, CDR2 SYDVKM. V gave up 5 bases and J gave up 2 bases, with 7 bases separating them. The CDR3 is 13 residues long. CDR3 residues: CASSLAAGNTIYF. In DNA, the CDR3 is TGTGCCAGCAGTCTAGCTGCTGGAAACACCATATATTTT.

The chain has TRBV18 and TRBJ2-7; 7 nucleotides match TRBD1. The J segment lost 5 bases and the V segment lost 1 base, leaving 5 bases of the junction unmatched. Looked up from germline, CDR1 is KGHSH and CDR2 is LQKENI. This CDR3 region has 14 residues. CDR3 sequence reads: CASSPQGAKDEQYF. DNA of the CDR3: TGTGCCAGCTCACCACAGGGGGCAAAGGACGAGCAGTACTTC.

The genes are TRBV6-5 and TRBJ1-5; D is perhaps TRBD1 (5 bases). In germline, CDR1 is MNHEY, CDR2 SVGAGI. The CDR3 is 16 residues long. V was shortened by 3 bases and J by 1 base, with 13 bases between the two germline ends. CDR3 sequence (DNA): TGTGCCAGCAGTTATGGGGGGGAGGGCAGCAATCAGCCCCAGCATTTT. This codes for CASSYGGEGSNQPQHF.

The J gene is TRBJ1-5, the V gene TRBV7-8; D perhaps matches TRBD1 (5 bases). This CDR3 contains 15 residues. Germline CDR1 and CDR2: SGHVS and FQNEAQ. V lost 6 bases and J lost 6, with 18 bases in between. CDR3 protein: CASRVGAGPSQPQHF. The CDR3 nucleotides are TGTGCCAGCAGGGTAGGGGCCGGGCCGTCTCAGCCCCAGCATTTT. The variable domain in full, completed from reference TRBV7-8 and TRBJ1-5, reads GAGVSQSPRYKVAKRGQDVALRCDPISGHVSLFWYQQALGQGPEFLTYFQNEAQLDKSGLPSDRFFAERPEGSVSTLKIQRTQQEDSAVYLCASRVGAGPSQPQHFGDGTRLSIL.

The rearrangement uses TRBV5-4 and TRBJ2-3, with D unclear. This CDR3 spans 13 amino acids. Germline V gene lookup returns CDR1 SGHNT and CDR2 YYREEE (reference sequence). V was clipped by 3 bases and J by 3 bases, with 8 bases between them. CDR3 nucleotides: TGTGCCAGCAGCTCACAAAAGACAGATACGCAGTATTTT. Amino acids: CASSSQKTDTQYF.

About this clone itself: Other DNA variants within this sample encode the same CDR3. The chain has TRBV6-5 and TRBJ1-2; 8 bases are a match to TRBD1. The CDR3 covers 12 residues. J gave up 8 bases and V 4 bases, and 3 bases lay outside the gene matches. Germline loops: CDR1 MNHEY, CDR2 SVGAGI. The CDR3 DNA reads TGTGCCAGCAGTTCGACAGGGGAGGGCTACACCTTC. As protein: CASSSTGEGYTF.

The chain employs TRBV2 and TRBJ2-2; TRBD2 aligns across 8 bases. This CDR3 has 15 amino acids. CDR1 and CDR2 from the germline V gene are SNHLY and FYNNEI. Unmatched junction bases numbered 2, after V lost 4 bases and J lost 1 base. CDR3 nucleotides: TGTGCCAGCAGTGTTGCGGGGGGGAACACCGGGGAGCTGTTTTTT. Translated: CASSVAGGNTGELFF.

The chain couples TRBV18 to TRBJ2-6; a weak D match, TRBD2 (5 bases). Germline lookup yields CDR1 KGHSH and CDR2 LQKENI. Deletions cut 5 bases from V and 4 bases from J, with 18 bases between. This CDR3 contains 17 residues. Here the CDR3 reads CASSTRTSQSGANVLTF. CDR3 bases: TGTGCCAGCTCAACTAGGACCTCCCAGTCAGGGGCCAACGTCCTGACTTTC. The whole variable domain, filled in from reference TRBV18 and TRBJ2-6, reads NAGVMQNPRHLVRRRGQEARLRCSPMKGHSHVYWYRQLPEEGLKFMVYLQKENIIDESGMPKERFSAEFPKEGPSILRIQQVVRGDSAAYFCASSTRTSQSGANVLTFGAGSRLTVL.

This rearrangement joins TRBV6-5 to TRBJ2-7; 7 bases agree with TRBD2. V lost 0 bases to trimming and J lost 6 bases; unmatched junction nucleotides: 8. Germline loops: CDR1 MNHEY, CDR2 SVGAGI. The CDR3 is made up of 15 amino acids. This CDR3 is CASSYSSAGVREQYF. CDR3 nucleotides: TGTGCCAGCAGTTACTCTTCTGCGGGAGTTCGCGAGCAGTACTTC.

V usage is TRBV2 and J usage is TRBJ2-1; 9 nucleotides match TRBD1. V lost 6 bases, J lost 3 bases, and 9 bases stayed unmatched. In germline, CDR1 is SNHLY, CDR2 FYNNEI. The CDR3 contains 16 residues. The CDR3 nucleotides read TGTGCCAGCAGACTTCTGGACAGGGGAATCTACAATGAGCAGTTCTTC. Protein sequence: CASRLLDRGIYNEQFF.

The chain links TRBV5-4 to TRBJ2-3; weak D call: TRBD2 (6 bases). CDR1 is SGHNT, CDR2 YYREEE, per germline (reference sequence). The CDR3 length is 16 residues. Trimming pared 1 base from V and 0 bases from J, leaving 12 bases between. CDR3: CASSLPVGGSTDTQYF. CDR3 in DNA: TGTGCCAGCAGCTTGCCCGTCGGAGGGAGCACAGATACGCAGTATTTT.

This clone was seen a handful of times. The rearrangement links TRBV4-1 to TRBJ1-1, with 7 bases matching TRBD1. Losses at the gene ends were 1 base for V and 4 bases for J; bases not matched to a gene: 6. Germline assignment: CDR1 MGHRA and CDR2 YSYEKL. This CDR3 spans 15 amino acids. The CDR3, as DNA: TGCGCCAGCAGCCAAGTACGACAGGGCATCACTGAAGCTTTCTTT. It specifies CASSQVRQGITEAFF.

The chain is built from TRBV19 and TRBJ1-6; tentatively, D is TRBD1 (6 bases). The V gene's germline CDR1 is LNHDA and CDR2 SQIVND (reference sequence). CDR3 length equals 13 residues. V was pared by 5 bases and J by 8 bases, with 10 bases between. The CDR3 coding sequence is TGTGCCAGTAGTTCGACAGGCTATTCACCCCTCCACTTT. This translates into CASSSTGYSPLHF.

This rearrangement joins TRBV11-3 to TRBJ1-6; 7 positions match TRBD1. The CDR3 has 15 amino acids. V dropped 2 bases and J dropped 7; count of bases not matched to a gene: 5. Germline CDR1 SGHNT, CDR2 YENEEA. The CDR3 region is CASSLKGTANSPLHF. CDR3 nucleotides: TGTGCCAGCAGCTTAAAAGGGACAGCCAATTCACCCCTCCACTTT.

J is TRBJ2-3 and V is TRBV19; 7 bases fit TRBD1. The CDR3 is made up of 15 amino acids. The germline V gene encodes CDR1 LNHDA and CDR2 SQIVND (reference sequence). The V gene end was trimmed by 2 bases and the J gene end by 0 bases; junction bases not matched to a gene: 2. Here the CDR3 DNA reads TGTGCCAGTAGTATAAAGGACAGGAGCACAGATACGCAGTATTTT. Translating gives CASSIKDRSTDTQYF.